This TCR beta chain comes out of a study of T cell responses to AZD1222 COVID-19 vaccine (TCRdb year 2021). Regarding the complete study: A total of about 240 trial participants underwent TCR sequencing, of whom approximately 210 received two doses of AZD1222 and about 25 received two doses of the MenACWY control vaccine. Enrollment into the trials was organized by age into subgroups of 18-55, 56-69 and 70-plus years, and those subgroups contained roughly 150, 30 and 60 TCR-sequenced participants, respectively.

Broad study findings and their caveats: After two AZD1222 doses, both the breadth and the depth of spike-specific TCRs were significantly higher than at day 0 and than in MenACWY recipients. CD4 TCRs associated with the vaccine covered the entire spike protein, and the dominant responses were in regions 160-218 and 743-854. Reportedly, close to half of the unique spike-specific TCRs recognized epitopes lying outside the regions that are mutated in the B.1.351 and B.1.1.7 variants. Most participants were white British and females outnumbered males, and the authors suggested that clonal diversity may have been underestimated. Conclusions about previously exposed vaccinees were limited because only five to seven AZD1222 recipients were SARS-CoV-2 seropositive at baseline. Because no day 14 peak-response samples were available, repertoires were characterized only after the peak T cell response. The 56-69-year group was small, and its depth increase did not reach significance, likely because of low power.

Trimming at the junction amounts to 7 bases on V and 4 bases on J, and the germline ends lie 14 bases apart. The CDR3 covers 13 residues, taking in both the cysteine and the phenylalanine. Solely the CDR3 DNA is kept, with 39 bases framed from the first base. The germline V gene (reference sequence) sets CDR1 to LNHDA and CDR2 to SQIVND. Remarks on this clone: The clone's antigen remains unknown. No qualities accompany the bases; no much larger clone lies one base away.

The CDR3 regions of human TCRbeta chains were analyzed by immunosequencing. The authors' pipeline ran thus. TCRs in the repertoires were matched against a reference library of SARS-CoV-2-specific TCRs that had been generated with the MIRA antigen-specificity platform. Breadth was defined as the fraction of unique TCRs that were SARS-CoV-2-associated. Depth was defined as the fraction of total T cells that were SARS-CoV-2-associated. Using the MIRA data, every spike-specific TCR was mapped to the spike region that the TCR reacted to and assigned to either a CD4 or a CD8 class. Log10-transformed breadth and depth values were compared by one-way ANOVA with Sidak's multiple comparisons tests. TCRdb provides this immuneACCESS table in a form limited to in-frame rearrangements. Some clones are lacking; in checked studies, under half of them reflect an unresolved V gene, and why the rest are absent is not known. V and J calls and clone size are given by that table; D and trimming were obtained from the DNA. Recorded for this sample are almost 95,000 clones; about 85% of them occurred a single time. Of the sample, roughly 4.3% is held by the ten largest clones.

This specimen's time point label, per the study, means: about 28 days (+/-7) after the second vaccine dose. Because spike-specific TCR depth and breadth did not differ between the two schedules, AZD1222 recipients who got a second dose at roughly 4 weeks were pooled with those who got a second dose at roughly 12 weeks. Vaccinee samples were obtained from the UK trials COV001 and COV002, which included a single-blind randomized controlled phase 2/3 trial of AZD1222 (ChAdOx1 nCoV-19) in healthy adults. Trial participant PBMC samples were collected at day 0 and day 28 after the second dose for TCRbeta chain sequencing.

Sequencing used peripheral blood, obtained 28 days after the second AZD1222 dose. This sequence originates from an adult who received the AZD1222 COVID-19 vaccine. The rearranged segments are TRBV19 and TRBJ2-7; a tentative D match to TRBD2 spans 6 bases. In nucleotides, the sequence is TGTGCCAGTACCATGGGCCGGGGGTACGAGCAGTACTTC. It encodes CASTMGRGYEQYF.